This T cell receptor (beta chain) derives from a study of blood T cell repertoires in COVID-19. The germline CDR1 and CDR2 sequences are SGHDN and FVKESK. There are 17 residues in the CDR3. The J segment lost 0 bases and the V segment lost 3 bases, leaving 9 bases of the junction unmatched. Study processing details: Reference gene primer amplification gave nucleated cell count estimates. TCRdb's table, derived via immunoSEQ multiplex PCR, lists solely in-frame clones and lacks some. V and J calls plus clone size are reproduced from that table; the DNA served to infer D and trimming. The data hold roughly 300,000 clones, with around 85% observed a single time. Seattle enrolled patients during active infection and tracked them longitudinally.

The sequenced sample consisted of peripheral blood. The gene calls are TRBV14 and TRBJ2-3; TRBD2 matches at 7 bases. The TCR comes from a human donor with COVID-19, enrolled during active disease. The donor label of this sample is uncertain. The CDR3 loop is CASSHIKGTTSTDTQYF. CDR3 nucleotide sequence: TGTGCCAGCAGCCATATTAAGGGGACTACTAGCACAGATACGCAGTATTTT.